Each of the 25 T cell receptor beta chains below was sequenced from the same sample in a study of T cell responses to AZD1222 COVID-19 vaccine. Clones were sequenced by immunoSEQ multiplex PCR, and TCRdb holds only the in-frame ones, with some missing. The data contain about 140,000 clones, about nine tenths of them singletons. Specimen: peripheral blood, collected 28 days after the second AZD1222 dose. Receptors originate from an adult who received the AZD1222 COVID-19 vaccine.

The chain joins TRBV5-8 to TRBJ1-1; D remains ambiguous. V gave up 2 bases and J gave up 2 bases, with 10 bases separating them. This CDR3 is 14 amino acids long. Germline loops: CDR1 SGHTS, CDR2 YDEGEE. CDR3 bases: TGTGCCAGCAGCTTCTGGGCATATAACACTGAAGCTTTCTTT. Residues: CASSFWAYNTEAFF.

The genes are TRBV14 and TRBJ2-1, with a possible D match to TRBD1 (5 bases). V was pared by 0 bases and J by 4 bases, with 16 bases between. The V gene's germline CDR1 is SGHDN and CDR2 FVKESK. CDR3 length: 17 residues. The CDR3 loop reads CASSQEGWQGFYNEQFF. DNA of the CDR3: TGTGCCAGCAGCCAAGAAGGTTGGCAGGGCTTTTACAATGAGCAGTTCTTC.

CDR3 nucleotides: TGTGCCAGCAGCTTAACAGGGGAAGGAAGCTCCTACGAGCAGTACTTC. Residues: CASSLTGEGSSYEQYF. V usage is TRBV11-1 and J usage is TRBJ2-7; 7 nucleotides agree with TRBD1. CDR1 and CDR2 from the germline V gene are SGHAT and FQDESV (reference sequence). The CDR3 totals 16 residues. V lost 2 bases and J lost 0; bases outside the gene matches: 7. Drawing the rest from reference TRBV11-1 and TRBJ2-7, the complete variable domain is EAEVAQSPRYKITEKSQAVAFWCDPISGHATLYWYRQILGQGPELLVQFQDESVVDDSQLPKDRFSAERLKGVDSTLKIQPAELGDSAMYLCASSLTGEGSSYEQYFGPGTRLTVT.

This clone is a singleton in its sample. The chain couples TRBV5-4 to TRBJ1-1, with 9 bases fitting TRBD1. This CDR3 spans 14 amino acids. Germline lookup yields CDR1 SGHNT and CDR2 YYREEE (reference sequence). The junction had 7 bases not matched to a gene; V was cut back by 4 bases and J by 6 bases. CDR3 bases: TGTGCCAGCAGCACAGGGGGCCTGAAAGCTGAAGCTTTCTTT. Protein sequence: CASSTGGLKAEAFF.

CDR3 residues: CASSYSPGEDTEAFF. As DNA, the CDR3 is TGTGCCAGCAGTTACTCTCCAGGGGAGGACACTGAAGCTTTCTTT. The chain carries TRBV6-5 and TRBJ1-1; D might be TRBD1 (6 bases). The CDR3 is 15 amino acids. Between the trimmed V and J ends, which lost 0 bases and 3 bases, there was a span of 11 bases. Germline CDR1 MNHEY, CDR2 SVGAGI.

The chain links TRBV7-2 to TRBJ1-2, with D uncertain. Germline loops: CDR1 SGHTA, CDR2 FQGNSA. V lost 0 bases to trimming and J lost 0 bases, with 2 bases between them. CDR3 length equals 13 residues. In DNA form, the CDR3 reads TGTGCCAGCAGCTTAGCGACTAACTATGGCTACACCTTC. Amino acids: CASSLATNYGYTF.

The V gene is TRBV28, the J gene TRBJ2-7; a weak D match, TRBD2 (6 bases). The CDR3 has 14 residues. Germline CDR1 MDHEN, CDR2 SYDVKM. Trimming removed 8 bases at V and 1 base at J, with 15 bases between. DNA of the CDR3: TGTGCCAGCCAAATCGTGGGGGGTTCCTACGAGCAGTACTTC. It is translated as CASQIVGGSYEQYF.

V is TRBV7-8 and J is TRBJ1-1; 10 nucleotides line up with TRBD1. The J segment lost 1 base and the V segment lost 0 bases, leaving 5 bases of the junction unmatched. CDR3 length equals 17 residues. Germline V gene sequence: CDR1 SGHVS, CDR2 FQNEAQ. This CDR3 is CASSLARQGARNTEAFF. The DNA for the CDR3 is TGTGCCAGCAGCTTAGCCCGACAGGGGGCGAGGAACACTGAAGCTTTCTTT.

The chain couples TRBV9 to TRBJ2-2; D gene uncertain. The germline gives CDR1 SGDLS, CDR2 YYNGEE. V was cut by 0 bases and J by 5 bases, with 11 bases left in between. The length of the CDR3 is 15 residues. CDR3 bases: TGTGCCAGCAGCGTAGGCAACCTCAGGACCGGGGAGCTGTTTTTT. It is translated as CASSVGNLRTGELFF.

The chain has TRBV12-5 and TRBJ1-2; TRBD1 aligns across 9 bases. V dropped 5 bases and J dropped 2; count of bases not matched to a gene: 15. Germline V gene lookup returns CDR1 LGHNT and CDR2 FRNRAP. This CDR3 is built from 18 residues. CDR3 bases: TGTGCTAGTGGTGGGGGGCGCCCCGGGACAGGGCGCAACTATGGCTACACCTTC. Residues: CASGGGRPGTGRNYGYTF.

This rearrangement joins TRBV5-1 to TRBJ2-5; 10 nucleotides match TRBD1. The germline gives CDR1 SGHRS, CDR2 YFSETQ. Unmatched junction bases numbered 6, after V lost 0 bases and J lost 4 bases. CDR3 length: 16 amino acids. The chain's CDR3 is CASSLARTGGVETQYF. The CDR3 DNA follows: TGCGCCAGCAGCTTGGCTCGGACAGGGGGTGTAGAGACCCAGTACTTC.

The chain combines TRBV28 with TRBJ2-3, with 11 bases identical to TRBD2. V lost 7 bases and J lost 3; bases outside the gene matches: 9. CDR1 and CDR2 (germline): MDHEN, SYDVKM. There are 16 residues in the CDR3. For the CDR3, the DNA is TGTGCCAGCACCATGCTGAGGACTAGCGGGACAGATACGCAGTATTTT. Translating gives CASTMLRTSGTDTQYF.

J is TRBJ1-2 and V is TRBV7-2; D is uncertain. The CDR3 runs 14 residues. Germline V CDR1 and CDR2: SGHTA, FQGNSA. With 0 bases removed from V and 7 bases from J, the gap between germline ends came to 12 bases. This CDR3 reads CASSLATLTGGYTF. The DNA of the CDR3 is TGTGCCAGCAGCTTAGCAACCTTAACGGGTGGCTACACCTTC.

V usage is TRBV2 and J usage is TRBJ1-2, with D unresolved. The germline CDR1 and CDR2 sequences are SNHLY and FYNNEI. V was shortened by 8 bases and J by 5 bases, with 21 bases between the two germline ends. CDR3 length: 15 residues. CDR3 in amino acids: CASSPRAMDSYGYTF. In nucleotides, the CDR3 is TGTGCCAGCTCGCCCCGGGCGATGGACTCTTATGGCTACACCTTC.

The V call is TRBV20-1, the J call TRBJ2-7; D perhaps matches TRBD1 (6 bases). Germline V CDR1 and CDR2: DFQATT, SNEGSKA (reference sequence). The V end lost 3 bases, the J end lost 1 base, and 13 bases lay between the germline ends. This CDR3 region has 14 residues. The CDR3 here is CSASLLGQSYEQYF. The CDR3 nucleotides read TGCAGTGCTAGTCTTCTCGGACAGTCCTACGAGCAGTACTTC.

This clone appeared a single time. The chain recombines TRBV21-1 with TRBJ2-1. TRBV21-1 is noted as a pseudogene. The CDR3 extends over 13 amino acids. CDR3 coding DNA: TGTGCCAGCAGCAACGGACCTTACAATGAGCAGTTCTTC. It encodes CASSNGPYNEQFF.

The chain combines TRBV3-1 (or the pseudogene TRBV3-2) with TRBJ1-2; D not certain. The CDR3 loop spans 14 amino acids. Germline V gene data show CDR1 as LGHDT and CDR2 as YNNKEL (reference sequence). V dropped 3 bases and J dropped 2 bases, with 10 bases sitting between them. The CDR3 DNA sequence: TGTGCCAGCAGCCAGGTCCCGGGAAACTATGGCTACACCTTC. As protein: CASSQVPGNYGYTF.

The J gene is TRBJ2-7, the V gene TRBV18; the match to TRBD2 covers 9 bases. Germline V gives CDR1 KGHSH, CDR2 LQKENI. V was clipped by 3 bases and J by 5 bases; unmatched bases: 20. This CDR3 region has 19 residues. CDR3 residues: CASSPLNLAGSRVANEQYF. CDR3 in DNA: TGTGCCAGCTCACCCCTTAACCTAGCGGGGAGTCGTGTCGCCAACGAGCAGTACTTC.

V is TRBV4-1 and J is TRBJ1-1; D unresolved. Germline loops: CDR1 MGHRA, CDR2 YSYEKL. The CDR3 covers 15 residues. Trimming removed 2 bases from V and 0 bases from J, with 10 bases in between. The CDR3 DNA follows: TGCGCCAGCAGCCAAACCCGGAGTCTGAACACTGAAGCTTTCTTT. This sequence encodes CASSQTRSLNTEAFF.

J is TRBJ2-3 and V is TRBV27, with 8 positions matching TRBD2. Unmatched junction bases numbered 9, after V lost 2 bases and J lost 2 bases. The CDR3 extends over 17 amino acids. Germline assignment: CDR1 MNHEY and CDR2 SMNVEV (reference sequence). The CDR3 loop reads CASSLGAGVIVTDTQYF. In DNA, the CDR3 is TGTGCCAGCAGTTTAGGAGCGGGGGTGATAGTCACAGATACGCAGTATTTT.

The V gene is TRBV7-2, the J gene TRBJ1-2; perhaps TRBD1 as D (5 bases). V lost 6 bases to trimming and J lost 2 bases, with 10 bases between them. Germline assignment: CDR1 SGHTA and CDR2 FQGNSA. CDR3 length: 13 residues. This CDR3 is CASSSTENYGYTF. The CDR3 coding sequence is TGTGCCAGCAGTTCGACAGAGAACTATGGCTACACCTTC.

The V and J genes are TRBV7-2 and TRBJ1-4; 7 positions agree with TRBD1. Germline-derived CDR1 and CDR2 are SGHTA and FQGNSA. The CDR3 loop spans 16 amino acids. V shed 2 bases and J 4 bases; nucleotides not matched to a gene: 7. The CDR3 bases are TGTGCCAGCAGCTTAATAGGCGGACAGGATAATGAAAAACTGTTTTTT. This translates into CASSLIGGQDNEKLFF.

This chain connects TRBV27 to TRBJ1-6, with 7 bases aligning to TRBD1. J was trimmed by 7 bases and V by 2 bases; bases with no gene match: 2. This CDR3 is 14 amino acids long. The germline gives CDR1 MNHEY, CDR2 SMNVEV (reference sequence). The CDR3 loop reads CASSLDRANSPLHF. The DNA for the CDR3 is TGTGCCAGCAGTTTAGACAGGGCAAATTCACCCCTCCACTTT.

This clone came up once. V is TRBV7-2 and J is TRBJ1-1, with TRBD1 matching 8 bases. V shed 3 bases, J shed 5 bases, and the junction held 8 bases outside the gene matches. Germline V gene data show CDR1 as SGHTA and CDR2 as FQGNSA. This CDR3 spans 15 amino acids. CDR3 residues: CASSLATGGQTEAFF. Written as DNA, the CDR3 is TGTGCCAGCAGCTTGGCCACAGGGGGGCAGACTGAAGCTTTCTTT.

The chain combines TRBV9 with TRBJ2-1; perhaps TRBD2 as D (5 bases). Germline V gene lookup returns CDR1 SGDLS and CDR2 YYNGEE. V was pared by 3 bases and J by 0 bases, with 10 bases between. The CDR3 contains 15 residues. CDR3 in DNA: TGTGCCAGCAGCGAATTTGCGGGCTCCTACAATGAGCAGTTCTTC. The encoded protein is CASSEFAGSYNEQFF.